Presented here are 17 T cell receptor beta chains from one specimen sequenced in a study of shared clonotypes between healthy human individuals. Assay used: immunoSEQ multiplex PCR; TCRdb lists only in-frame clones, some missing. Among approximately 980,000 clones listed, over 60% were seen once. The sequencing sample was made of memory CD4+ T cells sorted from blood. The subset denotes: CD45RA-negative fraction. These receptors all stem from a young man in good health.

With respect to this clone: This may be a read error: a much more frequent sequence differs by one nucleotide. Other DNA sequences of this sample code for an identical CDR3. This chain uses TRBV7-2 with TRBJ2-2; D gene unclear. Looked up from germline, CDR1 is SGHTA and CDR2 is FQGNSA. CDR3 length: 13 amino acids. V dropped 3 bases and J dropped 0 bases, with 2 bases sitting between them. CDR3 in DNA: TGTGCCAGCAGCTTCCCGAACACCGGGGAGCTGTTTTTT. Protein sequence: CASSFPNTGELFF.

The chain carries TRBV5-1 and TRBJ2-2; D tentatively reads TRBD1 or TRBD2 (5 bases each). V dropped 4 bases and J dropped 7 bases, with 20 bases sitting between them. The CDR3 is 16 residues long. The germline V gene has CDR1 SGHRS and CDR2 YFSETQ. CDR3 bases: TGCGCCAGCAGCCGGGACCCGGGTTCCATAGGCGGGGAGCTGTTTTTT. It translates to CASSRDPGSIGGELFF.

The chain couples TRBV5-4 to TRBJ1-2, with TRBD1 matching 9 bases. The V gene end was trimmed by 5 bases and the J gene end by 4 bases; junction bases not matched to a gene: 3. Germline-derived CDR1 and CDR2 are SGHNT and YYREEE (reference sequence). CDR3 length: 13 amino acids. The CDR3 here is CASRQQGAYGYTF. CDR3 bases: TGTGCCAGCAGACAACAGGGGGCCTATGGCTACACCTTC.

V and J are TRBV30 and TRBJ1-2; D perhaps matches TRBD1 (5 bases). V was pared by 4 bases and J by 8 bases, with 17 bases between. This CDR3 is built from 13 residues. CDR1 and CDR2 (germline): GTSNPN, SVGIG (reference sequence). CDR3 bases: TGTGCCTGGAAAGAGCGACAGATCTACGGCTACACCTTC. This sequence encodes CAWKERQIYGYTF.

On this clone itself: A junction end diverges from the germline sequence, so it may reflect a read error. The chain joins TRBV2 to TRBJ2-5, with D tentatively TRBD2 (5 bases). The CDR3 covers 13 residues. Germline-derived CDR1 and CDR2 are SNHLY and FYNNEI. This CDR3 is CASSEETGGRLNF. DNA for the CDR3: TGTGCCAGCAGTGAAGAAACCGGAGGCAGATTGAACTTC.

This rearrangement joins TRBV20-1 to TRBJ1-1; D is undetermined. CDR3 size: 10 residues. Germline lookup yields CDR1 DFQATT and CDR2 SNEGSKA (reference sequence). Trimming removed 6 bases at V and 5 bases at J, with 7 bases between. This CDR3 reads CSAAETEAFF. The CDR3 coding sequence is TGCAGTGCGGCGGAGACTGAAGCTTTCTTT.

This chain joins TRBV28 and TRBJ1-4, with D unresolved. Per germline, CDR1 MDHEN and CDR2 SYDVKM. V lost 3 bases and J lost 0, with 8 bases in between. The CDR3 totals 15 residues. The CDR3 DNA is TGTGCCAGCAGTTTCCGAATCACAACTAATGAAAAACTGTTTTTT. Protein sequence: CASSFRITTNEKLFF.

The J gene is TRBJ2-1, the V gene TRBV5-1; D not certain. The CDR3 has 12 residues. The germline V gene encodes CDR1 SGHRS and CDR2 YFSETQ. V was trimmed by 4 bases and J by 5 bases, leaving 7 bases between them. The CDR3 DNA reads TGCGCCAGCAGCCTGAAAAACAATGAGCAGTTCTTC. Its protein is CASSLKNNEQFF.

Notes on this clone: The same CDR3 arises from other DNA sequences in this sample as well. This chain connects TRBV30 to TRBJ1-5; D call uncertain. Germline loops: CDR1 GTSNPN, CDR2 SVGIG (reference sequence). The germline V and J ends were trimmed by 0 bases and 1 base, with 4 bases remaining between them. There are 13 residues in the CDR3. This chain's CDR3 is CAWSVGSNQPQHF. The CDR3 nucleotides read TGTGCCTGGAGTGTGGGCAGCAATCAGCCCCAGCATTTT.

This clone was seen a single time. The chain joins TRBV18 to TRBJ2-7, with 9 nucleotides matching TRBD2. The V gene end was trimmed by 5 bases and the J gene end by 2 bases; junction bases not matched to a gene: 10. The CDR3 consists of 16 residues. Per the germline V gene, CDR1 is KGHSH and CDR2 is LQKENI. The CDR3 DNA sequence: TGTGCCAGCTCATCCAGAGAGAGCGGGGGGACCTACGAGCAGTACTTC. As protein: CASSSRESGGTYEQYF.

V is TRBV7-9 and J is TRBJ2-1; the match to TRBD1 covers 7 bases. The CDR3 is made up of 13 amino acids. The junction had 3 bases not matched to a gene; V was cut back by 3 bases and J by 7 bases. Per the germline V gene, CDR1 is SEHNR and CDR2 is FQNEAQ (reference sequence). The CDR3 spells CASSLETGNEQFF. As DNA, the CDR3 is TGTGCCAGCAGCTTGGAGACAGGGAATGAGCAGTTCTTC.

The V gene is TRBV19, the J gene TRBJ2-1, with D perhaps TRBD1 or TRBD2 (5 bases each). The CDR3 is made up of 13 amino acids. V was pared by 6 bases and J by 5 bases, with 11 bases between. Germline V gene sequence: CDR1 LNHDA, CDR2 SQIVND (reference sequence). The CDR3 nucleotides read TGTGCCAGTAGACACGGGACGGACAATGAGCAGTTCTTC. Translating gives CASRHGTDNEQFF.

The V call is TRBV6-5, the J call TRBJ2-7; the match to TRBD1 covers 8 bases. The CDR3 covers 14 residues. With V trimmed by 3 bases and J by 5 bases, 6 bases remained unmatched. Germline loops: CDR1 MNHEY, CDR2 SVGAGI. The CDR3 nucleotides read TGTGCCAGCAGTTATATGGGACAGGATGACGAGCAGTACTTC. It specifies CASSYMGQDDEQYF.

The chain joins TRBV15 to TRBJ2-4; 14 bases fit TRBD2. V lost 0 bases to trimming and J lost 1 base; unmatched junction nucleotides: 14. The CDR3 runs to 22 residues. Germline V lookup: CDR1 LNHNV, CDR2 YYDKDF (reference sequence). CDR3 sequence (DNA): TGTGCCACCAGCAGAGAGACTTCGGGGACTAGCGGGAGTTCGGGGGCCAAAAACATTCAGTACTTC. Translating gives CATSRETSGTSGSSGAKNIQYF.

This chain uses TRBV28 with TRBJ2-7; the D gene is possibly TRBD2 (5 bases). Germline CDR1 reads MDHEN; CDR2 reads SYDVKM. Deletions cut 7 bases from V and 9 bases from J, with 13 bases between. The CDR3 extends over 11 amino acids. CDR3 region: CASTGGPRQYF. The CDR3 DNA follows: TGTGCCAGCACTGGAGGCCCGCGGCAGTACTTC.

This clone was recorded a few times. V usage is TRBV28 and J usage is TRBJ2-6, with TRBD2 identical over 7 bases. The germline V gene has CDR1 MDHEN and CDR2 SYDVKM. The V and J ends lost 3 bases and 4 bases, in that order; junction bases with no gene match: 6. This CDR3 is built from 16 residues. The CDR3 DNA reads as TGTGCCAGCAGTTTCGCGGGGGAGGTAGGGGCCAACGTCCTGACTTTC. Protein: CASSFAGEVGANVLTF. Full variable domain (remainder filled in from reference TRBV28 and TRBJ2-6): DVKVTQSSRYLVKRTGEKVFLECVQDMDHENMFWYRQDPGLGLRLIYFSYDVKMKEKGDIPEGYSVSREKKERFSLILESASTNQTSMYLCASSFAGEVGANVLTFGAGSRLTVL.

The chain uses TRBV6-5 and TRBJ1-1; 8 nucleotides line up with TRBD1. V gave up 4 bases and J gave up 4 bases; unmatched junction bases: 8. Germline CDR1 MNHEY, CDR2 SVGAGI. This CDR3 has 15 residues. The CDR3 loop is CASSWTGNKATEAFF. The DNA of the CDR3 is TGTGCCAGCAGTTGGACAGGGAATAAGGCCACTGAAGCTTTCTTT.